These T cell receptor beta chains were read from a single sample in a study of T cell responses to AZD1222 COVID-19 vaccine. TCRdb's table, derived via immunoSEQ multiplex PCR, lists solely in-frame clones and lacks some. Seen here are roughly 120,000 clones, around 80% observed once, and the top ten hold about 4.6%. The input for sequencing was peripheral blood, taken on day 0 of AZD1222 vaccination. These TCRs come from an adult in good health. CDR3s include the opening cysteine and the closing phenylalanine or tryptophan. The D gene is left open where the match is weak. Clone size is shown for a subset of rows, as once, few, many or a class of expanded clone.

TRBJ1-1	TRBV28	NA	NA	TGTGCCAGCAGGGTACACTGGACCCAAATGGACACTGAAGCTTTCTTT	CASRVHWTQMDTEAFF
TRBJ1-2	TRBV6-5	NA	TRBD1	TGTGCCAGCAGTTTCACAGGGGGCCCCCGGAAGGGCTACACCTTC	CASSFTGGPRKGYTF
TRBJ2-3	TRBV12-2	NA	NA	TGTGCAAGTCGCTGCCCTCCGGGACTAGCGGGAGTGGAAGATACGCAGTATTTT	CASRCPPGLAGVEDTQYF
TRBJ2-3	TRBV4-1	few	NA	TGCGCCAGCAGCCAACACGGACTGAGCACAGATACGCAGTATTTT	CASSQHGLSTDTQYF
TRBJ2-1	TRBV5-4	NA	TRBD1	TGTGCCAGCAGCCGACAGGGGGGCTCCTACAATGAGCAGTTCTTC	CASSRQGGSYNEQFF
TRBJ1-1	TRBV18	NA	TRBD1	TGTGCCAGCTCACCTGACAGGGAGGCCACTGAAGCTTTCTTT	CASSPDREATEAFF
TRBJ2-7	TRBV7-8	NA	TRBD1	TGTGCCAGCAGCGTTGGCGGGACAGGGCTCAACGAGCAGTACTTC	CASSVGGTGLNEQYF
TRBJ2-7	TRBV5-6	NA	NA	TGTGCCAGCAGCTCGGACGGAGCCTACGAGCAGTACTTC	CASSSDGAYEQYF
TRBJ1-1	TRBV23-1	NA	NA	TGCGCCAGCAGTCAATCCGGTCCGCTACCGGGACAAAACACTGAAGCTTTCTTT	CASSQSGPLPGQNTEAFF
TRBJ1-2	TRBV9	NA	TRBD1	TGTGCCAGCAGCTCCCAGACAGGGCACTATGGCTACACCTTC	CASSSQTGHYGYTF
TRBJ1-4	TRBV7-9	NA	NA	TGTGCCAGCAGCTTAGAAGGGACCTCTAATGAAAAACTGTTTTTT	CASSLEGTSNEKLFF
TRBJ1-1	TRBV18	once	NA	TGTGCCAGCTCACCTCCGCCTGGCGCCACTGAAGCTTTCTTT	CASSPPPGATEAFF
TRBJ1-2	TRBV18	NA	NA	TGTGCCAGCCGAGGGGCGGAGAACTATGGCTACACCTTC	CASRGAENYGYTF
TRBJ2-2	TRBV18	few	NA	TGTGCCAGCTCACCGGCCAGATCTCACACCGGGGAGCTGTTTTTT	CASSPARSHTGELFF
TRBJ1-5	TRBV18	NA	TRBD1	TGTGCCAGCTCAACGGGGACAGGGTTGAATCAGCCCCAGCATTTT	CASSTGTGLNQPQHF
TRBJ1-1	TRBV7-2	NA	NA	TGTGCCAGCAGCTTTCAGGGGAACACTGAAGCTTTCTTT	CASSFQGNTEAFF
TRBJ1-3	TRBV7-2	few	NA	TGTGCCAGCAGCTTCGGGGGGTCCGGAAACACCATATATTTT	CASSFGGSGNTIYF
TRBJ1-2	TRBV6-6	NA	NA	TGTGCCAGCAGTTCCCGGGGGTTGGACGACTATGGCTACACCTTC	CASSSRGLDDYGYTF
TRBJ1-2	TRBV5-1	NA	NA	TGCGCCAGCAGCTCGACAGACACTAACTATGGCTACACCTTC	CASSSTDTNYGYTF
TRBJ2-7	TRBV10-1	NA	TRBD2	TGCGCCAGCAGTGAGAGCGGGAGAAGAAACGAGCAGTACTTC	CASSESGRRNEQYF
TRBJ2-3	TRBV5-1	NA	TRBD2	TGCGCCAGCAGCTTGGGCGGGAGTTCAGATACGCAGTATTTT	CASSLGGSSDTQYF
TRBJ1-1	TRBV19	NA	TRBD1	TGTGCCAGTAGTATATCGGACAGGGCGGCTGAAGCTTTCTTT	CASSISDRAAEAFF
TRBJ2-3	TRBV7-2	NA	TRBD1	TGTGCCAGCAGCCTAGACAGGGAAGAGACGCAGTATTTT	CASSLDREETQYF
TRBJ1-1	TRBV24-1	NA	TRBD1	TGTGCCACCAGTGATTGGACAGGGGCTGAAGCTTTCTTT	CATSDWTGAEAFF
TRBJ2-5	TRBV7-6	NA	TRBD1	TGTGCCAGCAGCTTGGGGACAGGGAGTCAAGAGACCCAGTACTTC	CASSLGTGSQETQYF
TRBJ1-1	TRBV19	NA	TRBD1	TGTGCCAGTAGTCCTCCGGCCGGGACAGGGGTGACTGAAGCTTTCTTT	CASSPPAGTGVTEAFF
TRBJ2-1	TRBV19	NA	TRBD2	TGTGCCAGTAGTATAGATCCCCACCGACTAGCGGACAATGAGCAGTTCTTC	CASSIDPHRLADNEQFF
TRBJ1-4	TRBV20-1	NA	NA	TGCAGTGCTAGTCGACACGGTAATGAAAAACTGTTTTTT	CSASRHGNEKLFF
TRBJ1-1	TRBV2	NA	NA	TGTGCCAGCAGTGGGCCTCGAATGGATCCAGGAAACACTGAAGCTTTCTTT	CASSGPRMDPGNTEAFF
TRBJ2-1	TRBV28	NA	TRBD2	TGTGCCAGTCAGGCGGGAGGGACCTACAATGAGCAGTTCTTC	CASQAGGTYNEQFF
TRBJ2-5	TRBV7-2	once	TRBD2	TGTGCCAGCAGCTCCAGGACTAGTGGGAAGACCCAGTACTTC	CASSSRTSGKTQYF
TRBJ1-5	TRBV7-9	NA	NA	TGTGCCAGCAGCTTTGGCCAGGTCAATCAGCCCCAGCATTTT	CASSFGQVNQPQHF
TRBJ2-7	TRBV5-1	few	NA	TGCGCCAGCAGGGACGCAGGGTCCTACGAGCAGTACTTC	CASRDAGSYEQYF
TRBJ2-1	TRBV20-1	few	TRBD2	TGCAGTGCTAGTATGACTAGCGACGATGAGCAGTTCTTC	CSASMTSDDEQFF
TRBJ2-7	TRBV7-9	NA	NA	TGTGCCAGCAGCTTAGCGGGGGGACCCTACGAGCAGTACTTC	CASSLAGGPYEQYF
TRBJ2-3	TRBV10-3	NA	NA	TGTGCCATCAGTGACCGGGGGGCCAGGGATACGCAGTATTTT	CAISDRGARDTQYF
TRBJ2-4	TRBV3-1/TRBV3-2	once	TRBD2	TGTGCCAGCAGCCGGCGGGAGACCAAAAACATTCAGTACTTC	CASSRRETKNIQYF
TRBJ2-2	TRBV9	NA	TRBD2	TGTGCCAGCAGCACTCCTAGCGGGGGGGCGGCCGGGGAGCTGTTTTTT	CASSTPSGGAAGELFF
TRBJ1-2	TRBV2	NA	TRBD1	TGTGCCAGCAGTGATCGACAGGGAAACTATGGCTACACCTTC	CASSDRQGNYGYTF
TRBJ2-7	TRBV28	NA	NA	TGTGCCAGCAGTTTATCGGGACATTTCGGTGAGCAGTACTTC	CASSLSGHFGEQYF
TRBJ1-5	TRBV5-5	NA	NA	TGTGCCAGCAGCTTAACCAGCTATAGCAATCAGCCCCAGCATTTT	CASSLTSYSNQPQHF
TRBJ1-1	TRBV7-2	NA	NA	TGTGCCAGCAGAAGAACTAATCTGGGAAACACTGAAGCTTTCTTT	CASRRTNLGNTEAFF
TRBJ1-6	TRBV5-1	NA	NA	TGCGCCAGCAGCTTGGAGACTGCTAGCTCCTATAATTCACCCCTCCACTTT	CASSLETASSYNSPLHF
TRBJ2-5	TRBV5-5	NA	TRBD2	TGTGCCAGCAGCCTGACTAGCGGGGGTCAGGGAGAGACCCAGTACTTC	CASSLTSGGQGETQYF